This TCR beta chain stems from a study of blood T cell repertoires in COVID-19. The CDR3 contains 14 residues. Germline V gene data show CDR1 as SGDLS and CDR2 as YYNGEE. V lost 0 bases to trimming and J lost 5 bases, with 10 bases between them. Per the original methods: Estimates of nucleated cell counts were drawn from the amplification of reference gene primers. Assay: immunoSEQ multiplex PCR; the TCRdb copy retains only in-frame clones and omits some. Clone size and the V and J calls come from that table; the DNA yielded D and trimming. The sample records roughly 220,000 clones, 81% being singletons.

V and J are TRBV9 and TRBJ2-3; possibly TRBD2 for D (6 bases). This receptor was obtained from a woman of 80 years or more with COVID-19, enrolled during active disease. The sequenced sample consisted of peripheral blood. The DNA for the CDR3 is TGTGCCAGCAGCGTAGATTCGGAGGGAGATACGCAGTATTTT. It encodes CASSVDSEGDTQYF.